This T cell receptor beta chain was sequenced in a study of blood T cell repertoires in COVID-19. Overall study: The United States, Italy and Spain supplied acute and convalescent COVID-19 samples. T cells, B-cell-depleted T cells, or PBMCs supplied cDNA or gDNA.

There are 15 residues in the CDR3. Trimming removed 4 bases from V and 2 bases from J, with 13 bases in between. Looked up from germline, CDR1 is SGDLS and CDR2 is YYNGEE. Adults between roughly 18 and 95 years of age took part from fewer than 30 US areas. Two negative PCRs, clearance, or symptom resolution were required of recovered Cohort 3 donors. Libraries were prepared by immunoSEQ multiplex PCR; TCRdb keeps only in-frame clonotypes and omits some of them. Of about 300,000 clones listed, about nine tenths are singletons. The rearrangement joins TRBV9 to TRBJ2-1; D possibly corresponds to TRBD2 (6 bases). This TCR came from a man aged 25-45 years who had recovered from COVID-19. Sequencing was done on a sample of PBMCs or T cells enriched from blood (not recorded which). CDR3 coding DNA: TGTGCCAGCAGCCCAAGCGGCGGGACCTACAATGAGCAGTTCTTC. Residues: CASSPSGGTYNEQFF.